The 23 T cell receptor beta chains reported below all come from one sample, sequenced in a study of CD8 T cells in Susac syndrome. RNA, at about 0.45 to 1 ug, was reverse transcribed with random hexamers. TCRdb re-derived calls from the immunoSEQ multiplex PCR reads in MiXCR, one entry per CDR3 protein. The sample has some 200,000 distinct CDR3 sequences, approximately 90% seen once. Sequenced: CD8+ T cells from PBMCs. The receptors originated from a human donor with multiple sclerosis.

This clonotype was detected only a few times. This chain joins TRBV6-5 and TRBJ2-2; no definite D call. Trimming left V 4 bases short and J 1 base short, with 4 bases between. CDR3 length equals 13 residues. Germline V gives CDR1 MNHEY, CDR2 SVGAGI. CDR3 sequence: CASSLRNTGELFF. In DNA form, the CDR3 reads TGTGCCAGCAGTTTGAGGAACACCGGGGAGCTGTTTTTT.

The chain has TRBV4-1 and TRBJ2-1; 8 nucleotides align to TRBD1. From germline, CDR1 is MGHRA and CDR2 YSYEKL. After removal of 0 bases from V and 3 bases from J, the junction contained 1 base not matched to a gene. This CDR3 has 15 residues. The CDR3, as DNA: TGCGCCAGCAGCCAAGACAGGGGGCGCTACAATGAGCAGTTCTTC. Protein product: CASSQDRGRYNEQFF.

The chain employs TRBV9 and TRBJ1-1; D is possibly TRBD1 (5 bases). With 3 bases removed from V and 10 bases from J, the gap between germline ends came to 16 bases. This CDR3 is built from 13 residues. Germline CDR1 reads SGDLS; CDR2 reads YYNGEE. The CDR3 loop reads CASSAGEGGGAFF. The CDR3 DNA is TGTGCCAGCAGCGCTGGGGAGGGTGGGGGAGCTTTCTTT.

J is TRBJ2-3 and V is TRBV2; the match to TRBD2 covers 10 bases. Germline values: CDR1 SNHLY, CDR2 FYNNEI. Unmatched junction bases numbered 13, after V lost 8 bases and J lost 5 bases. The CDR3 loop spans 16 amino acids. The chain's CDR3 is CASPGRLAGAEDTQYF. CDR3 sequence (DNA): TGTGCCAGCCCCGGGAGGCTAGCGGGAGCAGAAGATACGCAGTATTTT.

CDR3 residues: CASSQPASGDQETQYF. As DNA, the CDR3 is TGTGCCAGCAGCCAACCGGCTAGCGGGGACCAAGAGACCCAGTACTTC. The J gene is TRBJ2-5, the V gene TRBV3-1, with TRBD2 identical over 9 bases. CDR1 LGHDT and CDR2 YNNKEL come from the germline V gene (reference sequence). The length of the CDR3 is 16 residues. V gave up 2 bases and J gave up 0 bases; unmatched junction bases: 4.

This rearrangement joins TRBV27 to TRBJ1-2; D unresolved. The CDR3 extends over 15 amino acids. Germline CDR1 reads MNHEY; CDR2 reads SMNVEV (reference sequence). Between the trimmed V and J ends, which lost 8 bases and 4 bases, there was a span of 20 bases. The CDR3 here is CASVNRRSRAYGYTF. In DNA form, the CDR3 reads TGTGCCAGCGTGAACAGAAGGAGTAGGGCCTATGGCTACACCTTC.

Concerning this clonotype itself: Germline and junction disagree at one end, which may indicate a read error. The gene calls are TRBV7-7 and TRBJ1-1, with TRBD1 as a possible D gene (5 bases). The CDR3 spans 14 residues. Germline V CDR1 and CDR2: SSHAT, FNYEAQ (reference sequence). This CDR3 is CASSPGLMNTEAFF. CDR3 sequence (DNA): TGTGCTAGCAGCCCGGGGCTCATGAACACTGAAGCTTTCTTT.

As for this clonotype: The junction differs from germline at one of its ends, possibly a read error. V is TRBV12-3 or TRBV12-4 and J is TRBJ1-6; D is perhaps TRBD1 (5 bases). The CDR3 is 21 amino acids. In DNA, the CDR3 is TGTGCCAGCAGTCTACGGGGGGGGAGAGCAACTATTAGCTCCTATAATTCCCCCCTCCACTTT. Translated: CASSLRGGRATISSYNSPLHF.

The chain combines TRBV19 with TRBJ2-1, with 13 bases identical to TRBD2. The V and J ends lost 5 bases and 4 bases, in that order; junction bases with no gene match: 8. Germline CDR1 reads LNHDA; CDR2 reads SQIVND (reference sequence). The CDR3 covers 17 residues. Here the CDR3 reads CASSPGLAGLWYNEQFF. DNA of the CDR3: TGTGCCAGTAGTCCGGGACTAGCGGGACTTTGGTACAATGAGCAGTTCTTC.

A single count supports this clonotype. The V and J genes are TRBV7-3 and TRBJ2-1; no definite D call. Trimming pared 1 base from V and 0 bases from J, leaving 16 bases between. Germline V gene data show CDR1 as SGHTA and CDR2 as FQGTGA. The CDR3 totals 18 residues. CDR3 DNA sequence: TGTGCCAGCAGCTTAATCGGTACTCGGTCAACCTCCTACAATGAGCAGTTCTTC. Translated: CASSLIGTRSTSYNEQFF.

Concerning this clonotype itself: Compared with germline, one end of the junction differs, possibly owing to a read error. The rearrangement uses TRBV11-2 and TRBJ2-4, with 12 bases identical to TRBD2. The germline V gene has CDR1 SGHAT and CDR2 FQNNGV. This CDR3 has 13 amino acids. The DNA of the CDR3 is TGTGCCAGCAGCTTAGGGGCTAGCGGGAGGGCGCACTTC. Its translation: CASSLGASGRAHF.

The V and J genes are TRBV4-1 and TRBJ2-2, with TRBD1 matching over 11 bases. With V trimmed by 4 bases and J by 5 bases, 3 bases remained unmatched. CDR1 MGHRA and CDR2 YSYEKL come from the germline V gene. The CDR3 consists of 15 residues. DNA of the CDR3: TGCGCCAGCAGCCTTGGGACAGGGGGGACCGGGGAGCTGTTTTTT. Protein: CASSLGTGGTGELFF.

This clonotype has just a few counts. This chain uses TRBV5-6 with TRBJ1-1; tentatively, D is TRBD1 (6 bases). The CDR3 consists of 13 residues. Germline V gives CDR1 SGHDT, CDR2 YYEEEE. V lost 3 bases and J lost 4, with 10 bases in between. The DNA for the CDR3 is TGTGCCAGCAGCTGGGGGGGGGCCACTGAAGCTTTCTTT. It codes for CASSWGGATEAFF.

This chain joins TRBV27 and TRBJ2-5; D unresolved. The CDR3 is 14 residues long. Looked up from germline, CDR1 is MNHEY and CDR2 is SMNVEV (reference sequence). The V gene lost 3 bases and the J gene lost 2 bases, with 10 bases spanning the gap. The CDR3 sequence is CASSFTTPQETQYF. The CDR3 nucleotides are TGTGCCAGCAGTTTTACCACACCTCAAGAGACCCAGTACTTC.

The chain recombines TRBV29-1 with TRBJ1-1; D perhaps matches TRBD1 (6 bases). V shed 4 bases and J shed 0 bases, with 12 bases lying between them. Per germline, CDR1 SQVTM and CDR2 ANQGSEA. CDR3 length: 14 amino acids. The CDR3 loop reads CSVGGAWMNTEAFF. Written as DNA, the CDR3 is TGCAGCGTTGGGGGGGCGTGGATGAACACTGAAGCTTTCTTT.

Notes on this clonotype: Germline is not matched at one junction end, which may reflect a read error. The gene calls are TRBV19 and TRBJ1-1, with 10 bases lining up with TRBD1. Germline CDR1 is LNHDA and CDR2 is SQIVND (reference sequence). The CDR3 has 17 amino acids. The CDR3 reads CASSIADRGLMNTEAFF. The DNA for the CDR3 is TGTGCCAGTAGTATCGCCGACAGGGGGCTCATGAACACTGAAGCTTTTTTT.

V is TRBV18 and J is TRBJ2-5; D perhaps matches TRBD1 (6 bases). V dropped 3 bases and J dropped 1 base, with 15 bases sitting between them. The CDR3 has 16 amino acids. CDR1 is KGHSH, CDR2 LQKENI, per germline. Written as DNA, the CDR3 is TGTGCCAGCTCACCGTATTTTACGGACAGCCAAGAGACCCAGTACTTC. It yields the protein CASSPYFTDSQETQYF.

V and J are TRBV12-5 and TRBJ1-5, with a weak D call TRBD1 (5 bases). Trimming left V 2 bases short and J 5 bases short, with 10 bases between. Germline values: CDR1 LGHNT, CDR2 FRNRAP. The CDR3 length is 14 residues. CDR3 sequence (DNA): TGTGCTAGTGGTTTGCTTGGAGGGGATCAGCCCCAGCATTTT. Protein product: CASGLLGGDQPQHF. The full variable domain, completed using reference TRBV12-5 and TRBJ1-5, is DARVTQTPRHKVTEMGQEVTMRCQPILGHNTVFWYRQTMMQGLELLAYFRNRAPLDDSGMPKDRFSAEMPDATLATLKIQPSEPRDSAVYFCASGLLGGDQPQHFGDGTRLSIL.

The rearrangement joins TRBV5-4 to TRBJ2-3; 7 nucleotides align to TRBD2. The length of the CDR3 is 16 residues. Germline trimming cut 3 bases from V and 3 bases from J; bases unmatched to any gene: 10. CDR1 and CDR2 (germline): SGHNT, YYREEE (reference sequence). CDR3 region: CASSWRGGSGTDTQYF. DNA of the CDR3: TGTGCCAGCAGCTGGAGGGGCGGGAGTGGAACAGATACGCAGTATTTT.

The rearrangement links TRBV7-3 to TRBJ1-1; maybe TRBD1 (6 bases). The CDR3 consists of 13 residues. The V gene lost 4 bases and the J gene lost 8 bases, with 14 bases spanning the gap. CDR1 and CDR2 from the germline V gene are SGHTA and FQGTGA. This CDR3 is CASSSTGNEEAFF. The CDR3 coding sequence is TGTGCCAGCAGCTCTACAGGGAATGAGGAAGCTTTCTTT.

This chain joins TRBV4-3 and TRBJ2-7; 7 nucleotides agree with TRBD2. CDR3 length: 16 residues. Germline lookup yields CDR1 LGHNA and CDR2 YSLEER. Unmatched junction bases numbered 5, after V lost 0 bases and J lost 0 bases. This chain's CDR3 is CASSQDLREISYEQYF. CDR3 nucleotide sequence: TGCGCCAGCAGCCAAGATTTGCGGGAGATCTCCTACGAGCAGTACTTC.

The CDR3 nucleotides are TGTGCCAGCAGGGGACAGGGGATTGCCAATTCACCCCTCCACTTT. Its protein product is CASRGQGIANSPLHF. The gene calls are TRBV12-3 or TRBV12-4 and TRBJ1-6; 10 positions agree with TRBD1. CDR3 length equals 15 residues. V dropped 6 bases and J dropped 7; count of bases not matched to a gene: 6.

This chain connects TRBV4-1 to TRBJ2-7; the match to TRBD1 covers 7 bases. Germline V gene data show CDR1 as MGHRA and CDR2 as YSYEKL. The CDR3 contains 15 residues. The V gene end was trimmed by 1 base and the J gene end by 2 bases; junction bases not matched to a gene: 5. As DNA, the CDR3 is TGCGCCAGCAGCCAAGTAAAGACAGGGACCTACGAGCAGTACTTC. This gives the protein CASSQVKTGTYEQYF.